This T cell receptor beta chain was documented in a study of blood T cell repertoires in COVID-19. In the study overall: Resolution of symptoms, clearance, or two negative PCRs was present in recovered Cohort 3 donors. From the United States, Italy and Spain came samples of acute and convalescent COVID-19.

Sequencing used immunoSEQ multiplex PCR; TCRdb keeps in-frame clones, though not all of them. The sample records about 210,000 clones, 87% being singletons. Recruitment covered about 25 US areas and drew participants whose ages spanned about 18 to 95 years. This clone was seen only once. V shed 8 bases and J 3 bases; nucleotides not matched to a gene: 9. This CDR3 has 14 amino acids. From germline, CDR1 is MNHEY and CDR2 SVGAGI. Sequences were obtained from PBMCs or T cells enriched from blood (not recorded which). This TCR derives from a young man in a cohort exposed to, infected with or recovered from COVID-19 (not recorded which). This chain uses TRBV6-5 with TRBJ1-1; TRBD1 matches at 7 bases. The CDR3 protein is CASAKRDRHTEAFF. In DNA form, the CDR3 reads TGTGCCAGCGCTAAAAGGGACAGACACACTGAAGCTTTCTTT.